Below, 2 T cell receptor beta chains from the same sample are listed, as sequenced in a study of control samples from healthy donors and cancer patients. Generated by immunoSEQ multiplex PCR, the TCRdb table keeps only in-frame clones and is missing some. The sample comprises some 130,000 clones, roughly 92% of which are singletons, and around 6% rests with the top ten. Specimen: blood. The receptors originated from a man younger than 35 in good health.

This chain uses TRBV19 with TRBJ1-6; 7 bases line up with TRBD1. Germline CDR1 and CDR2: LNHDA and SQIVND (reference sequence). With V trimmed by 10 bases and J by 7 bases, 7 bases remained unmatched. The CDR3 has 13 amino acids. CDR3 region: CATAPGQNSPLHF. CDR3 nucleotide sequence: TGTGCCACCGCCCCGGGACAGAATTCACCCCTCCACTTT.

V is TRBV29-1 and J is TRBJ2-7; tentatively, D is TRBD1 (7 bases). V lost 5 bases, J lost 6 bases, and 14 bases lay in between. The CDR3 consists of 12 residues. From germline, CDR1 is SQVTM and CDR2 ANQGSEA. The CDR3 loop is CSVFDRDSEQYF. For the CDR3, the DNA is TGCAGCGTTTTCGACAGGGACTCCGAGCAGTACTTC.